The T cell receptor beta chain described here comes from a study of human T cells and chemical hapten exposure. Time point described: patch test 3, about 24 weeks after DPC sensitization. Treatment described: therapeutic diphenylcyclopropenone sensitization with weekly scalp DPC. The V gene lost 6 bases and the J gene lost 8 bases, with 14 bases spanning the gap. The length of the CDR3 is 12 residues. Per the germline V gene, CDR1 is DFQATT and CDR2 is SNEGSKA (reference sequence). TCRdb processed the RACE reads anew with MiXCR; each CDR3 protein has one entry. Seen here are 150,000 to 200,000 distinct CDR3 sequences, under 25% observed once, and the top ten hold roughly 2.4%.

This TCR derives from a woman aged 35 to 49 with alopecia areata. Some clones in this sample may be carry-over from other donors' samples. The chain uses TRBV20-1 and TRBJ2-1; D gene ambiguous. Sequenced here: whole blood, sampled in connection with sensitization to the hapten diphenylcyclopropenone (DPC). CDR3: CSARSQLDEQFF. The CDR3 nucleotides are TGCAGTGCCCGGTCACAGCTCGATGAGCAGTTCTTC.